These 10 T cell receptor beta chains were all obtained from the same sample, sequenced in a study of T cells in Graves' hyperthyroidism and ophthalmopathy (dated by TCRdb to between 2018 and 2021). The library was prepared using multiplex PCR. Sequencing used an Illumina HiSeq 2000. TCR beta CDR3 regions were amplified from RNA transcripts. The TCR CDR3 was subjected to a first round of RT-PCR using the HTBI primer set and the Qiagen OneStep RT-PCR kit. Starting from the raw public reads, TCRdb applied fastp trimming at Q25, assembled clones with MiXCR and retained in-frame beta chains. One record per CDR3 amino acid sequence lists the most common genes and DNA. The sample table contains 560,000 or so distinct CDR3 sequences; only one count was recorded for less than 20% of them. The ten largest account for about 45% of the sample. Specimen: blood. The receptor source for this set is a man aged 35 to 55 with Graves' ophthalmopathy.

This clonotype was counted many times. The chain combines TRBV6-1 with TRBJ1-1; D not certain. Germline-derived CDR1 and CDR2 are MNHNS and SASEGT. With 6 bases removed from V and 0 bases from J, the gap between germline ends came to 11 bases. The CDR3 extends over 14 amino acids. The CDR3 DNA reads TGTGCCAGCAGAGCCGAGACGGTGAACACTGAAGCTTTCTTT. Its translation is CASRAETVNTEAFF.

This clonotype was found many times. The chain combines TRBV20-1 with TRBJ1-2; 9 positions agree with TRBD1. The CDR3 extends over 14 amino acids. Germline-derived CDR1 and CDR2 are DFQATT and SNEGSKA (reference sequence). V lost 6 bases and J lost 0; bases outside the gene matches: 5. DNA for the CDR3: TGCAGTGCCTACGGGACAGGGACTAACTATGGCTACACCTTC. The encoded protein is CSAYGTGTNYGYTF.

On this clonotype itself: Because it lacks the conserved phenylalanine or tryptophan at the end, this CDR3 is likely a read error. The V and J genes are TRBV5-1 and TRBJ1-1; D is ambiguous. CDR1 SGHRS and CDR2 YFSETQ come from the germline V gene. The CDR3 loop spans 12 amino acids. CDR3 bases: TGTGCCGGCAGCTTAGCTGGAGCTGAAGCTTTCCTT. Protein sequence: CAGSLAGAEAFL.

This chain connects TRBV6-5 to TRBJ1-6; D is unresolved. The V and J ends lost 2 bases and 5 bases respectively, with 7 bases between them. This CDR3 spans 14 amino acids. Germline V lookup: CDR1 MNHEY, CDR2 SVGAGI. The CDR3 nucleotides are TGTGCCAGCAGTTACAGGGTGGATAATTCACCCCTCCACTTT. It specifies CASSYRVDNSPLHF.

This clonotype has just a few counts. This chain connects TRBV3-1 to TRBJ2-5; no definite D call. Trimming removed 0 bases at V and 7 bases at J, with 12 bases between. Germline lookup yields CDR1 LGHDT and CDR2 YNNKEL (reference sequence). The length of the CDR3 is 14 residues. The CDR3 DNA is TGTGCCAGCAGCCAAGAGGGATTCGTTGGGACCCAGTACTTC. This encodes CASSQEGFVGTQYF.

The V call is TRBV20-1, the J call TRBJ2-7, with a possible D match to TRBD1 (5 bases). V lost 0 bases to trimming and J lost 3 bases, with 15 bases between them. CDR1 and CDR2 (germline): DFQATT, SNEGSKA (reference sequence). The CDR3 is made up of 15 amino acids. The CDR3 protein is CSARDLYQGSYEQYF. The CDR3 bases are TGCAGTGCTAGAGATCTTTACCAGGGCAGCTACGAGCAGTACTTC.

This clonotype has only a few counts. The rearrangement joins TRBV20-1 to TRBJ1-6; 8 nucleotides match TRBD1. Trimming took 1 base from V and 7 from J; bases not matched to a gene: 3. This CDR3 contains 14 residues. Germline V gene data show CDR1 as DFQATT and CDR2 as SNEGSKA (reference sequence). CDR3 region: CSARGQGRNSPLHF. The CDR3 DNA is TGCAGTGCTAGAGGACAGGGGAGGAATTCACCCCTCCACTTT.

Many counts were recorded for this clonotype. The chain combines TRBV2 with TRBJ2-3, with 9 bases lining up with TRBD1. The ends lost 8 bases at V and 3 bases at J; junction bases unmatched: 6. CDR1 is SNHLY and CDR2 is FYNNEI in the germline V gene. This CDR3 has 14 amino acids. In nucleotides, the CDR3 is TGTGCCAGCCCCCGGGACAGGGCTACAGATACGCAGTATTTT. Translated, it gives CASPRDRATDTQYF.

The CDR3 bases are TGTGCCAGCGGGAGAGGTACCGGGGAGCTGTTTTTT. This gives the protein CASGRGTGELFF. The gene calls are TRBV25-1 and TRBJ2-2, with D possibly TRBD2 on 5 matching bases. Germline CDR1 and CDR2: MGHDK and SYGVNS. The V end was cut by 8 bases, the J end by 5 bases, with 9 bases between. This CDR3 is built from 12 residues.

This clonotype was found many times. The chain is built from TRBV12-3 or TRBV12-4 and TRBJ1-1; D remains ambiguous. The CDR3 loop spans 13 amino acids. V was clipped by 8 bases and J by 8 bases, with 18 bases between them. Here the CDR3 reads CASSNFLTGEAFF. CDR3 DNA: TGTGCCAGCTCCAATTTCCTGACGGGAGAAGCTTTCTTT.